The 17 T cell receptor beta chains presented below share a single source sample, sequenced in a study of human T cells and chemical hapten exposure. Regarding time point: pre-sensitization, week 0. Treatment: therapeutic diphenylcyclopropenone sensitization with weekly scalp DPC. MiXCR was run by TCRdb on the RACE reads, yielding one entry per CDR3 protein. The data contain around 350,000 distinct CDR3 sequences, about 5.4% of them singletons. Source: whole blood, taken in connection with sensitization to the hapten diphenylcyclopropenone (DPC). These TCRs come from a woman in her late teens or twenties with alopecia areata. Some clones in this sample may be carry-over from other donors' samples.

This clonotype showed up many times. The CDR3: CSARTGRPNYGYTF. CDR3 in DNA: TGCAGTGCTAGAACCGGCAGACCTAACTATGGCTACACCTTC. The chain has TRBV20-1 and TRBJ1-2, with D uncertain. CDR3 length: 14 residues. The germline V and J ends were trimmed by 2 bases and 0 bases, with 10 bases remaining between them. The V gene's germline CDR1 is DFQATT and CDR2 SNEGSKA (reference sequence).

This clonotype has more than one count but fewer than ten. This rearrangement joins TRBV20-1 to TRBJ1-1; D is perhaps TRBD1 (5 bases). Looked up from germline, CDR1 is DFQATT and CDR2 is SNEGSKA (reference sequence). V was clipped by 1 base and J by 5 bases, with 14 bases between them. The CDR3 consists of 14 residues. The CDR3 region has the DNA TGCAGTGCTAGAGTGGCAGGGCTGGTAACTGAAGCTTTCTTT. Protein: CSARVAGLVTEAFF.

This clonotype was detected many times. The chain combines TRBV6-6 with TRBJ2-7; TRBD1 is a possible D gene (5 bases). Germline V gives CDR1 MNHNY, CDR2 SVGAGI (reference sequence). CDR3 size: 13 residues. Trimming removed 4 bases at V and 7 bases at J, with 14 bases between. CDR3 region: CASSFQGKREQYF. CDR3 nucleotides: TGTGCCAGCAGTTTCCAGGGCAAAAGAGAGCAGTACTTC.

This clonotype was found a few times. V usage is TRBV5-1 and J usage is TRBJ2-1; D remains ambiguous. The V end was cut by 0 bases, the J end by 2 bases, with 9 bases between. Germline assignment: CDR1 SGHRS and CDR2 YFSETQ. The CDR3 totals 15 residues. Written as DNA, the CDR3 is TGCGCCAGCAGCTTGGCGGGTTTTACCTACAATGAGCAGTTCTTC. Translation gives CASSLAGFTYNEQFF. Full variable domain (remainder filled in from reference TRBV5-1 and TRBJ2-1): KAGVTQTPRYLIKTRGQQVTLSCSPISGHRSVSWYQQTPGQGLQFLFEYFSETQRNKGNFPGRFSGRQFSNSRSEMNVSTLELGDSALYLCASSLAGFTYNEQFFGPGTRLTVL.

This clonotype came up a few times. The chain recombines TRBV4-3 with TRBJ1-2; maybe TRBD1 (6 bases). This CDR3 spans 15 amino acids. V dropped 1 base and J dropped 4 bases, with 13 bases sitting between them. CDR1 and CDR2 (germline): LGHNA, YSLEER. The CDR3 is CASSQVYRASYGYTF. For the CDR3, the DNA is TGCGCCAGCAGCCAAGTCTACAGGGCTAGCTATGGCTACACCTTC.

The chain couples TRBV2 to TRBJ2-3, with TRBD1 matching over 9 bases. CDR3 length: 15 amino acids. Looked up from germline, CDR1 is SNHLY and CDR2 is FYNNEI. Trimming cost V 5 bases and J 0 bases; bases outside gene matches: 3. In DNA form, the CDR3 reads TGTGCCAGCAGTAACAGGGGGCTAAGCACAGATACGCAGTATTTT. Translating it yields CASSNRGLSTDTQYF.

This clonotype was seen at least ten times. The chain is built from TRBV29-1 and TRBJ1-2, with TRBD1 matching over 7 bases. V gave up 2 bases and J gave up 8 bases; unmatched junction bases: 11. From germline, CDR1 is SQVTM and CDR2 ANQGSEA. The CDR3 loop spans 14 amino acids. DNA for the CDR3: TGCAGCGTTGAACAGGATACAGGGGCCTTAGGCTACACCTTC. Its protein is CSVEQDTGALGYTF.

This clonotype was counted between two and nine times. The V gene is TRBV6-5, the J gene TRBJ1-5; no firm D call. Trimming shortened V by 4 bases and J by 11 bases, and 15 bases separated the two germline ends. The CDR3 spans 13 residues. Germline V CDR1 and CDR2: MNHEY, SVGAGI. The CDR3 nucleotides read TGTGCCAGCAGTTGGCAAAGTGGGGAGACCCAGCATTTT. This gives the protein CASSWQSGETQHF.

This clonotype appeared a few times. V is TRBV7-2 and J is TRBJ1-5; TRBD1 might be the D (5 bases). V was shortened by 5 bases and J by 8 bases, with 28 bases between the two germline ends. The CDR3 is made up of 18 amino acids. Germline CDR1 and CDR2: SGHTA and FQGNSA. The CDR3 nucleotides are TGTGCCAGCAGCCCGGGGTCCCGTTGGGAGGGGATATGGAAGCCCCAGCATTTT. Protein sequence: CASSPGSRWEGIWKPQHF.

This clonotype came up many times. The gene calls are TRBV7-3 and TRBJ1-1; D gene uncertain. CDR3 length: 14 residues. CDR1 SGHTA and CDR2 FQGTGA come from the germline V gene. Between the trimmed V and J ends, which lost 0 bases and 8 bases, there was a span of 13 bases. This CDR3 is CASSLTLGMEEAFF. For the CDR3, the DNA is TGTGCCAGCAGCTTAACGTTAGGGATGGAAGAAGCTTTCTTT.

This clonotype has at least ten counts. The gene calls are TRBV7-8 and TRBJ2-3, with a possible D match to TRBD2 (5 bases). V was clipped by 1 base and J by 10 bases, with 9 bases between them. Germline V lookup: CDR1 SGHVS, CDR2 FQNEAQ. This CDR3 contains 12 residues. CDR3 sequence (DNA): TGTGCCAGCAGCTTAGAACTAGTTGCGCAGTATTTT. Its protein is CASSLELVAQYF.

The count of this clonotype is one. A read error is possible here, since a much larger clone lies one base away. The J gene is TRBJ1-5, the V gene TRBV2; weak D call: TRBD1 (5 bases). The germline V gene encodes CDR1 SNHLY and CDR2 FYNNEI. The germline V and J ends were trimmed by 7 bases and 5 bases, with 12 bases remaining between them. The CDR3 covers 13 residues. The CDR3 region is CASTRDEYQPQHF. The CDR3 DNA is TGTGCCAGCACCCGGGACGAATATCAGCCCCAGCATTTT.

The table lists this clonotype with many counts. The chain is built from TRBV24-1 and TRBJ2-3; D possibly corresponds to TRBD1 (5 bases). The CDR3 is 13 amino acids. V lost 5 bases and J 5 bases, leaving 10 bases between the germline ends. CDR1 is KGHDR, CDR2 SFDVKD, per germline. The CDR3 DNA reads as TGTGCCACCAGTGGGCAGGGTGAAGATACGCAGTATTTT. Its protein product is CATSGQGEDTQYF.

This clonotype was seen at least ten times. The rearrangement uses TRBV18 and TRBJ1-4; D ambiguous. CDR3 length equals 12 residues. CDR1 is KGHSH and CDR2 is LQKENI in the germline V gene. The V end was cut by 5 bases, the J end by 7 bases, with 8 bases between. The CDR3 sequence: CASSRPAEKLFF. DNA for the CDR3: TGTGCCAGCTCAAGACCAGCTGAAAAACTGTTTTTT.

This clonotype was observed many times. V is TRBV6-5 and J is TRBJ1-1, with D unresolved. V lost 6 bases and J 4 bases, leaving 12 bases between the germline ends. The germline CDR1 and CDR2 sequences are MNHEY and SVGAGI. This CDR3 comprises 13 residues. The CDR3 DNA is TGTGCCAGCAGCCCCAGATCCTTCACTGAAGCTTTCTTT. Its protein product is CASSPRSFTEAFF.

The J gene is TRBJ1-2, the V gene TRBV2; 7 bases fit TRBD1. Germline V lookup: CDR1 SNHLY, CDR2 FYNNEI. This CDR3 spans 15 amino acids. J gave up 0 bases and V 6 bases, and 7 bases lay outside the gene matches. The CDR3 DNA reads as TGTGCCAGCAGGGTCGGGACAGCGTCTAACTATGGCTACACCTTC. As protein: CASRVGTASNYGYTF. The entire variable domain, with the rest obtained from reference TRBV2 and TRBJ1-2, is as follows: EPEVTQTPSHQVTQMGQEVILRCVPISNHLYFYWYRQILGQKVEFLVSFYNNEISEKSEIFDDQFSVERPDGSNFTLKIRSTKLEDSAMYFCASRVGTASNYGYTFGSGTRLTVV.

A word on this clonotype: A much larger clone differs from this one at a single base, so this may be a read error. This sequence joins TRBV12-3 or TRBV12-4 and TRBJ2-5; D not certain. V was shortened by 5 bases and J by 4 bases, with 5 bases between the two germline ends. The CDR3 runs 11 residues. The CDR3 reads CASSNRETQYF. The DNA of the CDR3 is TGTGCCAGCAGTAACCGAGAGACCCAGTACTTC.